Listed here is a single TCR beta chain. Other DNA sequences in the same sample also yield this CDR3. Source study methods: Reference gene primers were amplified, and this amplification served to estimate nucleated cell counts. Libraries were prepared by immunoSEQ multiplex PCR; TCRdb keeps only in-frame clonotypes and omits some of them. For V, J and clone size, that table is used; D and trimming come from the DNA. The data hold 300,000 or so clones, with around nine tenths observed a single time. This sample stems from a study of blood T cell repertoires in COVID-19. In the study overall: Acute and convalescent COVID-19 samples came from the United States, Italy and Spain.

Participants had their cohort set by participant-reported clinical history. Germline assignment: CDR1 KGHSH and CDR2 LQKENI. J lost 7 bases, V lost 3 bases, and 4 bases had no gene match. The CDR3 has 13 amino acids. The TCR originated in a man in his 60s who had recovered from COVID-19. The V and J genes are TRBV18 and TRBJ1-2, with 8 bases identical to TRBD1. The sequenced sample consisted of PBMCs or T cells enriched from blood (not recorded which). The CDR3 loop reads CASSPGQVIGYTF. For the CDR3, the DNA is TGTGCCAGCTCACCGGGACAGGTTATTGGCTACACCTTC.